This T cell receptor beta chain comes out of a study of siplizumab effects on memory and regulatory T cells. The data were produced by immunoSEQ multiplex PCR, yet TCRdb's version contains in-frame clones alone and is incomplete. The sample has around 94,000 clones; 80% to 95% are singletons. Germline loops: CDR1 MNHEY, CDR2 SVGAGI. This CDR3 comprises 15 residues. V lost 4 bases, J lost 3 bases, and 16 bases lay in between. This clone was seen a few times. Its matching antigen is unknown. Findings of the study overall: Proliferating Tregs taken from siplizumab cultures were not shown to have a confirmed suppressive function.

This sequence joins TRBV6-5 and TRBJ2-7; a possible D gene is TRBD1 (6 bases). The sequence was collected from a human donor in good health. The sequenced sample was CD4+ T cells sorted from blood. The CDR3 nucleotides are TGTGCCAGCAGTTCGCCAACGACAGGTCTCTACGAGCAGTACTTC. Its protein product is CASSSPTTGLYEQYF.